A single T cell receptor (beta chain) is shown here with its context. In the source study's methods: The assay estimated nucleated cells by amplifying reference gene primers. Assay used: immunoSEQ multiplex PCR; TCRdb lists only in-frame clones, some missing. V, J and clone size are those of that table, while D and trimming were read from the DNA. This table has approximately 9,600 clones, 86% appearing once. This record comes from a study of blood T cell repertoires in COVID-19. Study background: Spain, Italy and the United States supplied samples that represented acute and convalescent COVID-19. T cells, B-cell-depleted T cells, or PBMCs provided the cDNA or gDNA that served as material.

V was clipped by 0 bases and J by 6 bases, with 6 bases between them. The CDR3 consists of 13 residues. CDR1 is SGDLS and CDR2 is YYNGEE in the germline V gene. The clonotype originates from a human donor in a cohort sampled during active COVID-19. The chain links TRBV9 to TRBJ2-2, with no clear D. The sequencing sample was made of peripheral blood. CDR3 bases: TGTGCCAGCAGCGTAGTGGCCTCCGGGGAGCTGTTTTTT. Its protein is CASSVVASGELFF. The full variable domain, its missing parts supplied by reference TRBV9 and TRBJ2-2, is DSGVTQTPKHLITATGQRVTLRCSPRSGDLSVYWYQQSLDQGLQFLIQYYNGEERAKGNILERFSAQQFPDLHSELNLSSLELGDSALYFCASSVVASGELFFGEGSRLTVL.